The T cell receptor (beta chain) described here comes from a study of T cell responses to AZD1222 COVID-19 vaccine. As to this clone: The antigen is unknown.

Trimming took 6 bases from V and 3 from J, leaving 11 bases between them. The germline CDR1 and CDR2 sequences are MGHDK and SYGVNS. CDR3 length equals 13 residues. Study-level results: Vaccine-associated CD4 TCRs ranged over spike, dominating at 160-218 and 743-854. Donors in the cohort were predominantly white British and more often female, and clonal diversity was possibly underestimated. Epitopes outside B.1.351 and B.1.1.7 mutated regions reportedly drew nearly half of spike TCRs. At baseline, seropositivity was found in only a handful of AZD1222 recipients.

This table comes from immunoSEQ multiplex PCR, and its TCRdb copy is limited to in-frame clones, with some not included. This table has about 100,000 clones, more than 75% appearing once. The clonotype was recovered from an adult in good health. The rearrangement links TRBV25-1 to TRBJ1-1; D remains unclear. The sample here was peripheral blood, taken on day 0 of MenACWY control vaccination. The CDR3 here is CASSSLVDTEAFF. In DNA form, the CDR3 reads TGTGCCAGCAGCAGCCTAGTGGACACTGAAGCTTTCTTT.